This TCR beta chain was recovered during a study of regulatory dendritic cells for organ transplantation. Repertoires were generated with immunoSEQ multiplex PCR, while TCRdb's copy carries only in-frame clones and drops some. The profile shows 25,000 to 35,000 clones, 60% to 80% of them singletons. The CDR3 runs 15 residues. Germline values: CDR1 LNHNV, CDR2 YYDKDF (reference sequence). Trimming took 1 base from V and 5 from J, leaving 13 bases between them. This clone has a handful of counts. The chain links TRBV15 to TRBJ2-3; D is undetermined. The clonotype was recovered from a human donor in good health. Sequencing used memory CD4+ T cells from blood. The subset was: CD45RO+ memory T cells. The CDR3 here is CATSRGAKAGDTQYF. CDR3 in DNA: TGTGCCACCAGCAGAGGGGCCAAAGCTGGAGATACGCAGTATTTT.